This T cell receptor (beta chain) is drawn from a study of T-cell memory formation after mild COVID-19. Background on the study: TCR clusters were largely donor specific.

Broader study findings: Most CD4+ clones that shrank were in CM and EM, while CD8+ ones turned up in EMRA. Pre-infection memory showed some responding clones, and this suggested that cross-reactive memory joined.

5'RACE with constant-segment primers built TCRalpha and TCRbeta cDNA libraries with UMIs. TCRdb used MiXCR to reprocess the 5' RACE reads, holding one entry per CDR3 protein. The data hold 580,000 or so distinct CDR3 sequences, with roughly 17% observed a single time. Trimming removed 3 bases at V and 6 bases at J, with 15 bases between. Per germline, CDR1 MGHDK and CDR2 SYGVNS. The CDR3 is made up of 15 amino acids. In the case of this clonotype: Its antigen is still unknown.

The chain has TRBV25-1 and TRBJ1-5; D may be TRBD1 (5 bases). Sequenced material: PBMCs or a T cell subset sorted from them (not recorded which). This TCR derives from an adult woman who had mild COVID-19 (a few samples of this study predate the infection). Cell type and time point are not known. The chain's CDR3 is CASSDRGQKRQPQHF. The CDR3 DNA reads TGTGCCAGCAGTGATCGGGGCCAGAAACGTCAGCCCCAGCATTTT. The entire variable domain, with the rest obtained from reference TRBV25-1 and TRBJ1-5, is as follows: EADIYQTPRYLVIGTGKKITLECSQTMGHDKMYWYQQDPGMELHLIHYSYGVNSTEKGDLSSESTVSRIRTEHFPLTLESARPSHTSQYLCASSDRGQKRQPQHFGDGTRLSIL.